The 18 T cell receptor beta chains below all came from one sample that was sequenced in a study of cytomegalovirus exposure and HLA in healthy donors. Vbeta (60) and Jbeta (13) primers were used in the PCR. The data were produced by immunoSEQ multiplex PCR, yet TCRdb's version contains in-frame clones alone and is incomplete. Of 58,000 or so clones in the sample, more than 70% were seen once. Sequencing was carried out using PBMCs. Source of these receptors: a man between 50 and 59 years old in good health and CMV-seropositive.

The chain uses TRBV4-3 and TRBJ1-3; 12 nucleotides match TRBD1. Trimming at V came to 4 bases and at J to 5 bases, leaving 12 bases not matched to a gene. The CDR3 has 18 amino acids. CDR1 is LGHNA and CDR2 is YSLEER in the germline V gene. Written as DNA, the CDR3 is TGCGCCAGCAGCCGCCACCCGGGGGGGACAGGGGGCCGAAACACCATATATTTT. This translates into CASSRHPGGTGGRNTIYF.

The V gene is TRBV6-1, the J gene TRBJ2-7; TRBD2 is a possible D gene (6 bases). The CDR3 covers 17 residues. Germline values: CDR1 MNHNS, CDR2 SASEGT. V was shortened by 1 base and J by 1 base, with 17 bases between the two germline ends. The CDR3 DNA reads TGTGCCAGCAGTGAAGATCGCGGACTAACGAGATCCTACGAGCAGTACTTC. Its translation: CASSEDRGLTRSYEQYF.

This chain joins TRBV5-6 and TRBJ1-1; TRBD1 might be the D (5 bases). V was clipped by 0 bases and J by 11 bases, with 11 bases between them. The CDR3 consists of 12 residues. Germline-derived CDR1 and CDR2 are SGHDT and YYEEEE. CDR3 sequence: CASSLVTGAAFF. The CDR3 DNA reads as TGTGCCAGCAGCTTGGTAACAGGCGCCGCTTTCTTT.

The chain recombines TRBV5-1 with TRBJ2-7; weak D call: TRBD1 (5 bases). Germline lookup yields CDR1 SGHRS and CDR2 YFSETQ. The CDR3 is 14 residues long. Trimming removed 4 bases from V and 0 bases from J, with 11 bases in between. The CDR3 here is CASSPDRISYEQYF. The CDR3 DNA reads TGCGCCAGCAGCCCTGACAGAATCTCCTACGAGCAGTACTTC.

This sequence joins TRBV11-2 and TRBJ2-7; no reliable D call. V dropped 2 bases and J dropped 1 base, with 21 bases sitting between them. Germline assignment: CDR1 SGHAT and CDR2 FQNNGV. This CDR3 spans 18 amino acids. In DNA form, the CDR3 reads TGTGCCAGCAGCTTACGAACAGTCCCCGCGTCAAGTTCCTACGAGCAGTACTTC. This encodes CASSLRTVPASSSYEQYF.

The J gene is TRBJ2-3, the V gene TRBV28, with TRBD2 identical over 9 bases. V lost 1 base to trimming and J lost 0 bases; unmatched junction nucleotides: 5. Germline V gene lookup returns CDR1 MDHEN and CDR2 SYDVKM. The CDR3 has 17 residues. CDR3 DNA: TGTGCCAGCAGTTTATATCCTAGCGGGGCGAGCACAGATACGCAGTATTTT. As protein: CASSLYPSGASTDTQYF.

DNA for the CDR3: TGTGCCTGGAGTTCTAATTTCGGTGCAGCTTTCTTT. Encoded protein: CAWSSNFGAAFF. The V call is TRBV30, the J call TRBJ1-1; D is unclear. Germline V gene data show CDR1 as GTSNPN and CDR2 as SVGIG (reference sequence). The CDR3 covers 12 residues. V gave up 2 bases and J gave up 10 bases, with 14 bases separating them.

This rearrangement joins TRBV7-2 to TRBJ2-7, with TRBD2 matching over 10 bases. The CDR3 covers 18 residues. Germline CDR1 reads SGHTA; CDR2 reads FQGNSA. Germline trimming cut 1 base from V and 7 bases from J; bases unmatched to any gene: 16. The CDR3, as DNA: TGTGCCAGCAGCTTAGTGGTCCTAGCGGGAGTGATACCGGGGGAGCAGTACTTC. Translation: CASSLVVLAGVIPGEQYF. The variable domain in full, completed from reference TRBV7-2 and TRBJ2-7, reads GAGVSQSPSNKVTEKGKDVELRCDPISGHTALYWYRQSLGQGLEFLIYFQGNSAPDKSGLPSDRFSAERTGGSVSTLTIQRTQQEDSAVYLCASSLVVLAGVIPGEQYFGPGTRLTVT.

This chain links TRBV5-1 with TRBJ1-6; D perhaps matches TRBD1 (6 bases). The CDR3 loop spans 15 amino acids. V was pared by 0 bases and J by 7 bases, with 11 bases between. Per germline, CDR1 SGHRS and CDR2 YFSETQ. CDR3 sequence reads: CASSLGTERNSPLHF. The CDR3 region has the DNA TGCGCCAGCAGCTTGGGGACAGAGAGGAATTCACCCCTCCACTTT.

The V call is TRBV5-1, the J call TRBJ2-3, with a tentative D call TRBD2 (6 bases). Germline V gene data show CDR1 as SGHRS and CDR2 as YFSETQ. V shed 0 bases and J shed 2 bases, with 10 bases lying between them. CDR3 length: 15 residues. The DNA for the CDR3 is TGCGCCAGCAGCTTGGGGGGGAGGTTCACAGATACGCAGTATTTT. Amino acid sequence: CASSLGGRFTDTQYF. The full variable domain, rest sourced from reference TRBV5-1 and TRBJ2-3, is KAGVTQTPRYLIKTRGQQVTLSCSPISGHRSVSWYQQTPGQGLQFLFEYFSETQRNKGNFPGRFSGRQFSNSRSEMNVSTLELGDSALYLCASSLGGRFTDTQYFGPGTRLTVL.

The chain recombines TRBV4-3 with TRBJ1-2, with D possibly TRBD1 on 5 matching bases. V was shortened by 0 bases and J by 4 bases, with 15 bases between the two germline ends. There are 16 residues in the CDR3. The germline CDR1 and CDR2 sequences are LGHNA and YSLEER. CDR3: CASSQDQGWGGYGYTF. In nucleotides, the CDR3 is TGCGCCAGCAGCCAAGATCAGGGTTGGGGTGGCTATGGCTACACCTTC.

The chain employs TRBV5-1 and TRBJ2-7; weak D call: TRBD1 (6 bases). In germline, CDR1 is SGHRS, CDR2 YFSETQ. V lost 0 bases and J lost 2, with 9 bases in between. The CDR3 is 14 residues long. The CDR3 reads CASSLARTAYEQYF. CDR3 DNA sequence: TGCGCCAGCAGCTTGGCCAGGACAGCCTACGAGCAGTACTTC.

This chain joins TRBV10-1 and TRBJ2-7; 7 bases agree with TRBD1. The V gene end was trimmed by 5 bases and the J gene end by 5 bases; junction bases not matched to a gene: 12. The germline CDR1 and CDR2 sequences are WNHNN and SYGVQD (reference sequence). This CDR3 has 15 residues. This CDR3 reads CASSRLKGARNEQYF. The CDR3 nucleotides read TGCGCCAGCAGTCGACTTAAGGGGGCCAGGAACGAGCAGTACTTC.

The gene calls are TRBV2 and TRBJ2-6; the D is unclear. Germline-derived CDR1 and CDR2 are SNHLY and FYNNEI. The CDR3 extends over 15 amino acids. With 8 bases removed from V and 5 bases from J, the gap between germline ends came to 16 bases. CDR3 protein: CASLIAPFRANVLTF. The CDR3 region has the DNA TGTGCCAGCCTCATAGCTCCCTTTAGGGCCAACGTCCTGACTTTC.

This clone was seen a handful of times. The V and J genes are TRBV18 and TRBJ2-3; 9 bases fit TRBD1. This CDR3 is 15 amino acids long. CDR1 and CDR2 from the germline V gene are KGHSH and LQKENI. J gave up 4 bases and V 6 bases, and 8 bases lay outside the gene matches. The CDR3 region is CASSPTGGSPDTQYF. The CDR3 region has the DNA TGTGCCAGCTCTCCTACAGGGGGCAGTCCAGATACGCAGTATTTT.

The chain carries TRBV18 and TRBJ2-3; 8 bases align to TRBD1. V lost 3 bases to trimming and J lost 1 base; unmatched junction nucleotides: 0. Per germline, CDR1 KGHSH and CDR2 LQKENI. The CDR3 runs 14 residues. CDR3 nucleotide sequence: TGTGCCAGCTCACCGGGACAGGGCACAGATACGCAGTATTTT. Protein: CASSPGQGTDTQYF.

J is TRBJ2-1 and V is TRBV5-6, with TRBD2 matching 7 bases. From germline, CDR1 is SGHDT and CDR2 YYEEEE. The CDR3 spans 14 residues. Trimming removed 4 bases from V and 5 bases from J; junction bases left unmatched: 6. The CDR3 DNA sequence: TGTGCCAGCAGCCGTAGCGGGTGGGACAATGAGCAGTTCTTC. Its protein is CASSRSGWDNEQFF. Full variable domain (outside the CDR3, taken from reference TRBV5-6 and TRBJ2-1): DAGVTQSPTHLIKTRGQQVTLRCSPKSGHDTVSWYQQALGQGPQFIFQYYEEEERQRGNFPDRFSGHQFPNYSSELNVNALLLGDSALYLCASSRSGWDNEQFFGPGTRLTVL.

The chain is built from TRBV4-3 and TRBJ2-7; TRBD1 agrees at 7 bases. The germline V gene has CDR1 LGHNA and CDR2 YSLEER. The CDR3 runs 14 residues. V trimming: 1 base; J trimming: 2 bases; junction bases outside the gene matches: 2. The CDR3 region has the DNA TGCGCCAGCAGCCAAGCACAGGGGCCCTACGAGCAGTACTTC. Amino acids: CASSQAQGPYEQYF.